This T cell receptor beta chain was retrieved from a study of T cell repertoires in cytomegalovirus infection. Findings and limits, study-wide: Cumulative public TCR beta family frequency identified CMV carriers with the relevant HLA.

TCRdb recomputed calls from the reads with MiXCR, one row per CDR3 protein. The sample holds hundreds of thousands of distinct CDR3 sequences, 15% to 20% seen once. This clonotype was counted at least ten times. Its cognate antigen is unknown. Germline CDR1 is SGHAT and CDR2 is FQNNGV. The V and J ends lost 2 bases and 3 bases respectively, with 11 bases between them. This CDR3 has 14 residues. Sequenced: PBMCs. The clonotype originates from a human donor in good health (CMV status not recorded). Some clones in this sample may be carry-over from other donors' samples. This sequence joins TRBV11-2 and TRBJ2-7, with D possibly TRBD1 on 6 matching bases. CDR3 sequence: CASSLTIRGYEQYF. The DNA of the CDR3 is TGTGCCAGCAGCTTAACTATCAGGGGCTACGAGCAGTACTTC.